These 24 T cell receptor beta chains share one sample of origin, sequenced in a study of cytomegalovirus exposure and HLA in healthy donors. Both 60 Vbeta primers and 13 Jbeta primers went into the PCR. The method was immunoSEQ multiplex PCR; TCRdb's version includes in-frame clones alone and lacks a portion of them. The sample has 100,000 or so clones, around 75% seen once. Sequenced input: PBMCs. These receptors were taken from a woman aged 18-30 years in good health and CMV-seropositive.

The chain carries TRBV29-1 and TRBJ2-7; 8 bases are a match to TRBD1. This CDR3 is 13 amino acids long. Germline-derived CDR1 and CDR2 are SQVTM and ANQGSEA. Losses at the gene ends were 6 bases for V and 5 bases for J; bases not matched to a gene: 9. The CDR3 sequence: CSVRQGSRDEQYF. In nucleotides, the CDR3 is TGCAGCGTCCGACAGGGGAGCAGGGACGAGCAGTACTTC.

The chain carries TRBV10-3 and TRBJ2-5, with 8 bases lining up with TRBD1. V trimming: 5 bases; J trimming: 4 bases; junction bases outside the gene matches: 15. The V gene's germline CDR1 is ENHRY and CDR2 SYGVKD. The CDR3 consists of 17 residues. The CDR3 spells CAISRDRRSIGVETQYF. The CDR3 DNA reads as TGTGCCATCAGTCGGGACAGGAGAAGTATAGGGGTAGAGACCCAGTACTTC.

V gene TRBV29-1 combines with J gene TRBJ1-1; TRBD1 is a possible D gene (5 bases). The CDR3 has 13 amino acids. With 3 bases removed from V and 0 bases from J, the gap between germline ends came to 8 bases. Germline V lookup: CDR1 SQVTM, CDR2 ANQGSEA. The CDR3 spells CSVDGQVNTEAFF. In DNA, the CDR3 is TGCAGCGTTGATGGACAAGTGAACACTGAAGCTTTCTTT.

The V gene is TRBV7-9, the J gene TRBJ2-1; 10 nucleotides match TRBD1. Germline CDR1 and CDR2: SEHNR and FQNEAQ (reference sequence). The junction had 9 bases not matched to a gene; V was cut back by 4 bases and J by 3 bases. The CDR3 is 17 residues long. The CDR3 coding sequence is TGTGCCAGCAGCTCCGGACCCGGGACAGGGGACTACAATGAGCAGTTCTTC. Translated, it gives CASSSGPGTGDYNEQFF.

V is TRBV6-4 and J is TRBJ2-1; 7 nucleotides match TRBD2. The ends lost 6 bases at V and 7 bases at J; junction bases unmatched: 9. The V gene's germline CDR1 is MRHNA and CDR2 SNTAGT. This CDR3 spans 14 amino acids. CDR3 amino acids: CASSLGEAGNEQFF. CDR3 sequence (DNA): TGTGCCAGCAGCCTAGGAGAAGCGGGAAATGAGCAGTTCTTC.

The rearrangement uses TRBV14 and TRBJ2-3; 8 bases map to TRBD2. V lost 6 bases and J lost 4; bases outside the gene matches: 6. This CDR3 spans 14 amino acids. Germline CDR1 reads SGHDN; CDR2 reads FVKESK. The CDR3 region is CASRPLAGSDTQYF. CDR3 bases: TGTGCCAGCAGACCCTTAGCGGGATCAGATACGCAGTATTTT.

The chain couples TRBV30 to TRBJ1-1, with 8 bases fitting TRBD1. CDR1 GTSNPN and CDR2 SVGIG come from the germline V gene (reference sequence). CDR3 length: 15 amino acids. Trimming removed 0 bases from V and 2 bases from J; junction bases left unmatched: 5. This chain's CDR3 is CAWSVKGQVNTEAFF. CDR3 coding DNA: TGTGCCTGGAGTGTAAAGGGACAGGTAAACACTGAAGCTTTCTTT.

The chain is built from TRBV25-1 and TRBJ1-4, with TRBD1 identical over 10 bases. The CDR3 contains 16 residues. Trimming removed 3 bases from V and 8 bases from J; junction bases left unmatched: 9. CDR1 MGHDK and CDR2 SYGVNS come from the germline V gene. The CDR3 spells CASSEFPGQGGEKLFF. The CDR3, as DNA: TGTGCCAGCAGTGAGTTCCCCGGACAGGGGGGGGAAAAACTGTTTTTT.

The chain uses TRBV7-3 and TRBJ2-5; D is possibly TRBD1 (6 bases). Germline V gives CDR1 SGHTA, CDR2 FQGTGA. With 4 bases removed from V and 4 bases from J, the gap between germline ends came to 13 bases. CDR3 size: 14 residues. This chain's CDR3 is CASSSPDRAETQYF. The CDR3 nucleotides are TGTGCCAGCAGCTCCCCGGACAGAGCAGAGACCCAGTACTTC.

This chain connects TRBV7-9 to TRBJ2-7; 9 positions match TRBD2. The CDR3 is 16 amino acids. V shed 1 base, J shed 0 bases, and the junction held 4 bases outside the gene matches. Germline V lookup: CDR1 SEHNR, CDR2 FQNEAQ (reference sequence). CDR3 region: CASSLVIAGASYEQYF. CDR3 DNA sequence: TGTGCCAGCAGCTTAGTTATAGCGGGAGCCTCCTACGAGCAGTACTTC. The entire variable domain, with the rest obtained from reference TRBV7-9 and TRBJ2-7, is as follows: DTGVSQNPRHKITKRGQNVTFRCDPISEHNRLYWYRQTLGQGPEFLTYFQNEAQLEKSRLLSDRFSAERPKGSFSTLEIQRTEQGDSAMYLCASSLVIAGASYEQYFGPGTRLTVT.

The rearrangement links TRBV6-6 to TRBJ2-5, with 9 bases identical to TRBD1. Losses at the gene ends were 2 bases for V and 1 base for J; bases not matched to a gene: 2. This CDR3 has 15 amino acids. CDR1 and CDR2 (germline): MNHNY, SVGAGI (reference sequence). The CDR3 sequence: CASSYNRGLQETQYF. DNA for the CDR3: TGTGCCAGCAGTTACAACAGGGGGCTCCAAGAGACCCAGTACTTC.

The chain employs TRBV5-5 and TRBJ1-5; D uncertain. This CDR3 is built from 13 residues. Germline CDR1 SGHKS, CDR2 YYEKEE (reference sequence). V was cut by 0 bases and J by 6 bases, with 7 bases left in between. CDR3 amino acids: CASSLGLGQPQHF. The CDR3 DNA reads as TGTGCCAGCAGCTTGGGTCTAGGTCAGCCCCAGCATTTT.

This chain joins TRBV25-1 and TRBJ2-1; 8 nucleotides align to TRBD2. Germline-derived CDR1 and CDR2 are MGHDK and SYGVNS. There are 15 residues in the CDR3. Germline trimming cut 4 bases from V and 7 bases from J; bases unmatched to any gene: 9. The CDR3 DNA reads TGTGCCAGCAGTGTTAGCGGGACGCCCTGGAATGAGCAGTTCTTC. It is translated as CASSVSGTPWNEQFF.

This clone turned up a few times. The V call is TRBV9, the J call TRBJ2-5, with 10 bases lining up with TRBD1. TRBJ2-7 matches the DNA end more closely, so the J call is doubtful. Looked up from germline, CDR1 is SGDLS and CDR2 is YYNGEE. The CDR3 loop spans 16 amino acids. CDR3 region: CASSGTGGISSYEQYF. Written as DNA, the CDR3 is TGTGCCAGCAGCGGGACAGGGGGTATAAGCTCCTACGAGCAGTACTTC.

The chain carries TRBV15 and TRBJ2-7; 7 nucleotides match TRBD1. The CDR3 runs to 12 residues. Losses at the gene ends were 6 bases for V and 3 bases for J; bases not matched to a gene: 2. Germline V gene lookup returns CDR1 LNHNV and CDR2 YYDKDF (reference sequence). CDR3 DNA sequence: TGTGCCACCAGGGACAGGAACTACGAGCAGTACTTC. Protein: CATRDRNYEQYF.

This rearrangement joins TRBV7-6 to TRBJ1-1; 7 bases align to TRBD1. The V segment lost 4 bases and the J segment 4 bases; nucleotides outside the gene matches: 3. This CDR3 is 13 amino acids long. CDR1 is SGHVS, CDR2 FNYEAQ, per germline. CDR3 bases: TGTGCCAGCAGCTACGGGACAGTCACTGAAGCTTTCTTT. Translating it yields CASSYGTVTEAFF. The full variable domain, with the rest looked up from reference TRBV7-6 and TRBJ1-1, is GAGVSQSPRYKVTKRGQDVALRCDPISGHVSLYWYRQALGQGPEFLTYFNYEAQQDKSGLPNDRFSAERPEGSISTLTIQRTEQRDSAMYRCASSYGTVTEAFFGQGTRLTVV.

The chain joins TRBV6-4 to TRBJ2-7; 7 bases are a match to TRBD2. This CDR3 is built from 13 residues. The V gene end was trimmed by 6 bases and the J gene end by 6 bases; junction bases not matched to a gene: 8. CDR1 is MRHNA, CDR2 SNTAGT, per germline. This chain's CDR3 is CASSAKPSGEQYF. The CDR3 DNA reads TGTGCCAGCAGCGCGAAGCCTAGCGGCGAGCAGTACTTC.

This sequence joins TRBV9 and TRBJ1-1; D is uncertain. Per germline, CDR1 SGDLS and CDR2 YYNGEE. V was clipped by 0 bases and J by 1 base, with 7 bases between them. The CDR3 is 14 amino acids. The CDR3 here is CASSVGPENTEAFF. Written as DNA, the CDR3 is TGTGCCAGCAGCGTAGGTCCAGAGAACACTGAAGCTTTCTTT. Complete variable domain (other parts from reference TRBV9 and TRBJ1-1): DSGVTQTPKHLITATGQRVTLRCSPRSGDLSVYWYQQSLDQGLQFLIQYYNGEERAKGNILERFSAQQFPDLHSELNLSSLELGDSALYFCASSVGPENTEAFFGQGTRLTVV.

The chain's CDR3 is CASSLSPTGGYEQYF. The CDR3 bases are TGTGCCAGCAGTTTATCCCCGACAGGGGGGTACGAGCAGTACTTC. The chain uses TRBV27 and TRBJ2-7; 9 positions match TRBD1. CDR1 and CDR2 (germline): MNHEY, SMNVEV (reference sequence). This CDR3 spans 15 amino acids. V lost 0 bases, J lost 4 bases, and 4 bases stayed unmatched.

J is TRBJ1-1 and V is TRBV29-1; perhaps TRBD1 as D (5 bases). Looked up from germline, CDR1 is SQVTM and CDR2 is ANQGSEA. Trimming removed 6 bases from V and 3 bases from J, with 11 bases in between. This CDR3 region has 12 residues. This chain's CDR3 is CSVTRDYTEAFF. CDR3 DNA sequence: TGCAGCGTAACCAGGGATTACACTGAAGCTTTCTTT.

This clone was seen only once. The CDR3 region has the DNA TGTGCCAGCGCGTCCGGCGGACAGGGGCATTACGAGCAGTACTTC. Residues: CASASGGQGHYEQYF. V gene TRBV19 combines with J gene TRBJ2-7, with 9 nucleotides matching TRBD1. The germline gives CDR1 LNHDA, CDR2 SQIVND (reference sequence). The CDR3 totals 15 residues. Trimming removed 9 bases from V and 4 bases from J; junction bases left unmatched: 13.

The chain joins TRBV4-1 to TRBJ2-1; 7 nucleotides agree with TRBD2. Germline V CDR1 and CDR2: MGHRA, YSYEKL. The length of the CDR3 is 16 residues. The ends lost 0 bases at V and 3 bases at J; junction bases unmatched: 5. The CDR3 DNA is TGCGCCAGCAGCCAAGAAGGGATAGCGGGCTACAATGAGCAGTTCTTC. Its translation is CASSQEGIAGYNEQFF.

This clone was observed a single time. The junction departs from the called germline gene at one end, perhaps through a read error. The J gene is TRBJ2-5, the V gene TRBV5-1, with TRBD2 matching 8 bases. The CDR3 loop spans 14 amino acids. Germline CDR1 is SGHRS and CDR2 is YFSETQ. CDR3 bases: TGTGCCAGCGTAAAACAGCGGGAGCAAGAGACCCAGTACTTC. Translation gives CASVKQREQETQYF.

V usage is TRBV4-3 and J usage is TRBJ2-7, with D tentatively TRBD2 (6 bases). Trimming removed 0 bases at V and 6 bases at J, with 12 bases between. Germline CDR1 LGHNA, CDR2 YSLEER. CDR3 size: 14 residues. CDR3 nucleotides: TGCGCCAGCAGCCAAGATCTTACCGGGGGCGAGCAGTACTTC. Translated, it gives CASSQDLTGGEQYF.